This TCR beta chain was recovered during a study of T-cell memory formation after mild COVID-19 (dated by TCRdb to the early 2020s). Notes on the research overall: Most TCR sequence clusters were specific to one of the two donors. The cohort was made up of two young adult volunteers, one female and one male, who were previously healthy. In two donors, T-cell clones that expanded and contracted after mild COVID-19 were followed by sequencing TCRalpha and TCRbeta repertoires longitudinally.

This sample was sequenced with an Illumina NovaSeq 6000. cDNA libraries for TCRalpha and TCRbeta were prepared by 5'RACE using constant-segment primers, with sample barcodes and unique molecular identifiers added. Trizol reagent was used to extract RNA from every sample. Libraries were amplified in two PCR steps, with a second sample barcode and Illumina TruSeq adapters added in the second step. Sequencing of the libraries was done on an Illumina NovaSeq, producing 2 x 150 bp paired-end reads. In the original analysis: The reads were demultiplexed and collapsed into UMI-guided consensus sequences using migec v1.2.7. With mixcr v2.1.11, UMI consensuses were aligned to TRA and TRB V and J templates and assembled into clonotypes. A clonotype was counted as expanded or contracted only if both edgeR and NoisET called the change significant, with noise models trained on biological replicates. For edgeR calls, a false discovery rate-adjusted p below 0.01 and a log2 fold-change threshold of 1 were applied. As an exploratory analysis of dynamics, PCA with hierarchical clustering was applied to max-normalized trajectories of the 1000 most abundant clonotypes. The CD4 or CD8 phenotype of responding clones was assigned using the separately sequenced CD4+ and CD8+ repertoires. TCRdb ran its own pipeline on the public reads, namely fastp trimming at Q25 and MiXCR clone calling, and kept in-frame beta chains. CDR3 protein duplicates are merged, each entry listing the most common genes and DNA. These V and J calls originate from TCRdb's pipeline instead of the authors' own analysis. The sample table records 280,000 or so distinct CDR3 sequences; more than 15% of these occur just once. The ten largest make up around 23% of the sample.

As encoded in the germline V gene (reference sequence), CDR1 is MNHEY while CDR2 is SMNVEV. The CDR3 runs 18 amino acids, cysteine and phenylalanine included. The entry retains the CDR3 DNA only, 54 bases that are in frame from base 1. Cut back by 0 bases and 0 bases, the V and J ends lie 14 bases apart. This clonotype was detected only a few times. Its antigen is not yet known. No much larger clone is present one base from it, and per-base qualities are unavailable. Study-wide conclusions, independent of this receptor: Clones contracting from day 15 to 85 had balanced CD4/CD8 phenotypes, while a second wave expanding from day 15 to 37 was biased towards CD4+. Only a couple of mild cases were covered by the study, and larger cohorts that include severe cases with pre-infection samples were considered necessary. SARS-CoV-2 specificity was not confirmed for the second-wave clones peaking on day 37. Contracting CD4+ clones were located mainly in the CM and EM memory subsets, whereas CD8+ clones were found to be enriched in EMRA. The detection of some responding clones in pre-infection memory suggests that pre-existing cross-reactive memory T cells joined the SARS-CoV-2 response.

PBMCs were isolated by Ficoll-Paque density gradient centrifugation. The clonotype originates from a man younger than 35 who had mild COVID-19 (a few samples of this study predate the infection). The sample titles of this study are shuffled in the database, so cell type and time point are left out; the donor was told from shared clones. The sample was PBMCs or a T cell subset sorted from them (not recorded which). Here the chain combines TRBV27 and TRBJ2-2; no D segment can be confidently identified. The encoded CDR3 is CASSLSTVLLTNTGELFF. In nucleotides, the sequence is TGTGCCAGCAGTTTATCCACAGTGTTGCTAACGAACACCGGGGAGCTGTTTTTT.